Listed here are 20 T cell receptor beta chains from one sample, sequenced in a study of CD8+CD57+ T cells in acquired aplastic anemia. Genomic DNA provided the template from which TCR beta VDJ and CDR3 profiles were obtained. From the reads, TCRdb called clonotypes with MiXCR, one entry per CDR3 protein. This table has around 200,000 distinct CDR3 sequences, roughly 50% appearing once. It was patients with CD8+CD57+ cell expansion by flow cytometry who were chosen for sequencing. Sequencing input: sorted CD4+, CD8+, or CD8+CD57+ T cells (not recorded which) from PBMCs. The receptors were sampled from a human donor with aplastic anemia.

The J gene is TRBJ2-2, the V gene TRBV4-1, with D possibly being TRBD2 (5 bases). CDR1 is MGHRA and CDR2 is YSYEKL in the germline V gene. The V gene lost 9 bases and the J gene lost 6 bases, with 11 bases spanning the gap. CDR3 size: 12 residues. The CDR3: CASGLAAGELFF. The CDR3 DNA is TGCGCCAGTGGACTTGCGGCCGGGGAGCTGTTTTTT.

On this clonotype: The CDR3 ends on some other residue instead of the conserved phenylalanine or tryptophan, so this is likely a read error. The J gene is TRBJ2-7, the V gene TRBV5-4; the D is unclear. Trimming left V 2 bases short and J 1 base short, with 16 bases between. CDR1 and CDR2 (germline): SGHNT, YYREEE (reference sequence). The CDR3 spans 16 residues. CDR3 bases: TGTGCCAGCAGCTTAGCCGACACAATAGTTTCCTACGAGCAGTACTCC. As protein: CASSLADTIVSYEQYS.

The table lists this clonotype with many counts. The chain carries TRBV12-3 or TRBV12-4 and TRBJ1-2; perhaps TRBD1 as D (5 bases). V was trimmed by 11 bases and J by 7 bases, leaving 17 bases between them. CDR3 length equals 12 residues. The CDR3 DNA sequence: TGTGCCTCCAGGGACTTATTGCGTGGCTACACCTTC. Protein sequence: CASRDLLRGYTF.

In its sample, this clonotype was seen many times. The CDR3 coding sequence is TGCAGTGCTGTCTCCGGGACAGGGGGTAATTCACCCCTCCACTTT. It specifies CSAVSGTGGNSPLHF. The genes are TRBV20-1 and TRBJ1-6, with TRBD1 matching over 11 bases. CDR1 is DFQATT, CDR2 SNEGSKA, per germline (reference sequence). J lost 6 bases, V lost 5 bases, and 6 bases had no gene match. The CDR3 covers 15 residues.

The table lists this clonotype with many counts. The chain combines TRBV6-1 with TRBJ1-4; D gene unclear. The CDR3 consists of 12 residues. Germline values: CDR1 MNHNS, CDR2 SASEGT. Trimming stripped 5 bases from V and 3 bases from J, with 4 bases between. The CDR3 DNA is TGTGCCAGCAGTCTCGCTAATGAAAAACTGTTTTTT. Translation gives CASSLANEKLFF.

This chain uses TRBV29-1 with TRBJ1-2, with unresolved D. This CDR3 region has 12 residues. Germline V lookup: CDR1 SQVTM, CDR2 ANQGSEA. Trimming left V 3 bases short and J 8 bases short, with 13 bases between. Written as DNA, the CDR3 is TGCAGCGTTGATGCTCTTAGGGAGGGCTACACCTTC. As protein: CSVDALREGYTF.

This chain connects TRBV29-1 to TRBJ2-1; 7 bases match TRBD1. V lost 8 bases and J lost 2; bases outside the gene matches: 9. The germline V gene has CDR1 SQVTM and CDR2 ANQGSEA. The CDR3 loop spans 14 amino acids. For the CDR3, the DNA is TGCAGCTACTTGGGGCAGGGGGCCTACAATGAGCAGTTCTTC. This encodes CSYLGQGAYNEQFF.

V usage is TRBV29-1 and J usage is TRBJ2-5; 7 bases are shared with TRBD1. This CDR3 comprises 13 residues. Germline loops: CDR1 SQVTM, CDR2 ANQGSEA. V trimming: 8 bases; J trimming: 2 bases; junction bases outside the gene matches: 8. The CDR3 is CSPEVQGQETQYF. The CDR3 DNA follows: TGCAGCCCTGAGGTACAGGGGCAAGAGACCCAGTACTTC.

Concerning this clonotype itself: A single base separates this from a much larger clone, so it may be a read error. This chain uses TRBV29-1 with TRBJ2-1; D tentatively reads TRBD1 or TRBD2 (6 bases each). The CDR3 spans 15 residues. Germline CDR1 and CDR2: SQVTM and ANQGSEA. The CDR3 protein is CGVEGGQGIYNEQFF. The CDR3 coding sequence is TGCGGCGTTGAAGGAGGGCAGGGGATCTACAATGAGCAGTTCTTC.

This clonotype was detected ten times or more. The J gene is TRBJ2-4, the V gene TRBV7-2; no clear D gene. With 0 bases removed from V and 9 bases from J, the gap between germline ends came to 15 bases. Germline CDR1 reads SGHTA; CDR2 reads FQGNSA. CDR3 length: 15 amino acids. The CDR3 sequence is CASSLAFPGAVIQYF. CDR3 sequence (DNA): TGTGCCAGCAGCTTAGCATTCCCAGGTGCGGTCATTCAGTACTTC.

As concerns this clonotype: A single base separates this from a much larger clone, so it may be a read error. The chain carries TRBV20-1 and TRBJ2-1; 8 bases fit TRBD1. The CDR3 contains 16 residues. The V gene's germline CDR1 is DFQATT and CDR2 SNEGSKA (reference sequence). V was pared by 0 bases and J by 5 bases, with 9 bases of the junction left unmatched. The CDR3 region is CSARDHVRGRNNEQFF. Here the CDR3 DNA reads TGCAGTGCTAGAGACCACGTCAGGGGGCGAAACAATGAGCAGTTCTTC.

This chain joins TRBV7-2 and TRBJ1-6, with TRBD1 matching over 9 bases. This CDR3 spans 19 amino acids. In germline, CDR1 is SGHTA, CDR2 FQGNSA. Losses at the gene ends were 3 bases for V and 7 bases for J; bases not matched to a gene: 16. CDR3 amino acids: CASSLGPDRGGFGNSPLHF. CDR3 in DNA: TGTGCCAGCAGCTTGGGACCGGACAGGGGAGGGTTCGGGAATTCACCCCTCCACTTT.

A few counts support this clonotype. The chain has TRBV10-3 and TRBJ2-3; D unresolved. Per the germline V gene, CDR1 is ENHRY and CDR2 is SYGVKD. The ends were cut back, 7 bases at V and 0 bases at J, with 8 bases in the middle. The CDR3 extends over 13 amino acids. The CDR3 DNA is TGTGCCATCAAAGCCTCTAGCACAGATACGCAGTATTTT. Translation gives CAIKASSTDTQYF.

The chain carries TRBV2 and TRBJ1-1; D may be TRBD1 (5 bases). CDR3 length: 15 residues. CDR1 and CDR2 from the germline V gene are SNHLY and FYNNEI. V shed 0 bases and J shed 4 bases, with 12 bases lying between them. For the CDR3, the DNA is TGTGCCAGCAGTGAAGCGGGACTCCCTAGCACTGAAGCTTTCTTT. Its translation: CASSEAGLPSTEAFF.

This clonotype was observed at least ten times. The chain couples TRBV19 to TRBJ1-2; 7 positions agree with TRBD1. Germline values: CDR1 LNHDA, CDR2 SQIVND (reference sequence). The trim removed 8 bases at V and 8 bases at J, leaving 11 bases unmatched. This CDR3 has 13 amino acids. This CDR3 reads CASRAGTASGYTF. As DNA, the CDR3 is TGTGCCAGTCGGGCCGGGACAGCGAGCGGCTACACCTTC.

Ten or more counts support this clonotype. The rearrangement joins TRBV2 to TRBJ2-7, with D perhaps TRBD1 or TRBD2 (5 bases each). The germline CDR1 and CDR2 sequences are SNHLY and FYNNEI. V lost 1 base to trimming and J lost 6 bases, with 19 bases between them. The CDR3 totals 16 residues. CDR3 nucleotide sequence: TGTGCCAGCAGTGAAGGCTTTGGTGGGACCAGGAGCGAGCAGTACTTC. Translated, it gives CASSEGFGGTRSEQYF.

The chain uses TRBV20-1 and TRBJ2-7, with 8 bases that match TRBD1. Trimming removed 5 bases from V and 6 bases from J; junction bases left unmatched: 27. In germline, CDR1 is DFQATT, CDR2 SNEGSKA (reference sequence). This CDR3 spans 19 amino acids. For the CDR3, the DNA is TGCAGTGCTGTAACAGGGGGAGGACAAGCCCTACGTGCGGGGCGCGAGCAGTACTTC. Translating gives CSAVTGGGQALRAGREQYF.

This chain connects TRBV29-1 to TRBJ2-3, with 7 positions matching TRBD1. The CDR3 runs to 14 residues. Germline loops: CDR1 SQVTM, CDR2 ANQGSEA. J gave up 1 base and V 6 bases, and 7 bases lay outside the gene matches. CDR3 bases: TGCAGCGTACCCACAGGGGCCCGCACAGATACGCAGTATTTT. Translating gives CSVPTGARTDTQYF.

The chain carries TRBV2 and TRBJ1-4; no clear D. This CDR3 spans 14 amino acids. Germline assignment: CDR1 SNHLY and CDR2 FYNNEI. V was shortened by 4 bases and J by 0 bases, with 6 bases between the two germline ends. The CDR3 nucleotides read TGTGCCAGCAGTGGGGTAACAACTAATGAAAAACTGTTTTTT. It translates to CASSGVTTNEKLFF. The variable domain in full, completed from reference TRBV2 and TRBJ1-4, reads EPEVTQTPSHQVTQMGQEVILRCVPISNHLYFYWYRQILGQKVEFLVSFYNNEISEKSEIFDDQFSVERPDGSNFTLKIRSTKLEDSAMYFCASSGVTTNEKLFFGSGTQLSVL.

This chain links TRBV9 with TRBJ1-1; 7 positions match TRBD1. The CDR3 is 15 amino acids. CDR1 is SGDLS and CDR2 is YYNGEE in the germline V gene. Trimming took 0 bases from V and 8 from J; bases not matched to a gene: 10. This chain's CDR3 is CASSVGSDGRGEAFF. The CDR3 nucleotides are TGTGCCAGCAGCGTAGGATCGGATGGCAGGGGGGAAGCTTTCTTT.